This T cell receptor beta chain was retrieved from a study of blood T cell repertoires in COVID-19. Study-wide context: Whether acute or convalescent, the COVID-19 samples came from the United States, Italy and Spain.

Cohort 3 donors were reported recovered after two negative PCRs, clearance, or symptom resolution. Study processing details: From reference gene primer amplification, estimates of nucleated cell counts were derived. Repertoires were generated with immunoSEQ multiplex PCR, while TCRdb's copy carries only in-frame clones and drops some. D and trimming were read from the DNA, whereas the V and J calls and clone size are those reported in that table. The sample has about 180,000 clones, around 86% seen once. CDR1 is SGDLS, CDR2 YYNGEE, per germline. The CDR3 is 15 amino acids. V lost 4 bases and J lost 7; bases outside the gene matches: 10.

The sequenced material came from PBMCs or T cells enriched from blood (not recorded which). J is TRBJ1-4 and V is TRBV9; 7 bases line up with TRBD1. The sequence was collected from a woman younger than 45 who had recovered from COVID-19. CDR3 in DNA: TGTGCCAGCAGCCCCCGACAGGGAGTGGGTGAAAAACTGTTTTTT. Protein sequence: CASSPRQGVGEKLFF. The full variable domain, completed using reference TRBV9 and TRBJ1-4, is DSGVTQTPKHLITATGQRVTLRCSPRSGDLSVYWYQQSLDQGLQFLIQYYNGEERAKGNILERFSAQQFPDLHSELNLSSLELGDSALYFCASSPRQGVGEKLFFGSGTQLSVL.